Below, 13 T cell receptor beta chains from the same sample are listed, as sequenced in a study of blood T cell repertoires in COVID-19. The method was immunoSEQ multiplex PCR; TCRdb's version includes in-frame clones alone and lacks a portion of them. The table has some 370,000 clones, roughly 80% seen once. Sequencing used PBMCs or T cells enriched from blood (not recorded which). Receptors were obtained from a woman between 50 and 59 years old who had recovered from COVID-19.

The chain combines TRBV5-6 with TRBJ1-2; 7 nucleotides match TRBD1. CDR3 size: 13 residues. In germline, CDR1 is SGHDT, CDR2 YYEEEE. J gave up 8 bases and V 0 bases, and 4 bases lay outside the gene matches. Here the CDR3 DNA reads TGTGCCAGCAGCTTGGCCCAGGGGGGCGGCTACACCTTC. It yields the protein CASSLAQGGGYTF.

The chain joins TRBV7-6 to TRBJ1-2; D is possibly TRBD1 (5 bases). Trimming removed 5 bases from V and 4 bases from J, with 14 bases in between. CDR1 SGHVS and CDR2 FNYEAQ come from the germline V gene. The CDR3 has 14 residues. This chain's CDR3 is CASSPQWGGYGYTF. CDR3 nucleotides: TGTGCCAGCAGCCCACAATGGGGGGGCTATGGCTACACCTTC.

This clone was observed a few times. The chain is built from TRBV5-1 and TRBJ1-2; TRBD1 matches at 7 bases. The CDR3 is 14 amino acids. In germline, CDR1 is SGHRS, CDR2 YFSETQ. V was pared by 0 bases and J by 8 bases, with 7 bases of the junction left unmatched. CDR3 nucleotides: TGCGCCAGCAGCTTGGGACAGGGTCCAGTGGGCTACACCTTC. As protein: CASSLGQGPVGYTF.

This clone showed up just once. In nucleotides, the CDR3 is TGTGCCAGCGGTGGGACAGACTATGAAAAACTGTTTTTT. Translating it yields CASGGTDYEKLFF. The genes are TRBV27 and TRBJ1-4; 7 bases align to TRBD1. V trimming: 8 bases; J trimming: 6 bases; junction bases outside the gene matches: 6. The CDR3 has 13 residues. Germline assignment: CDR1 MNHEY and CDR2 SMNVEV (reference sequence).

The gene calls are TRBV7-2 and TRBJ1-4; 11 positions agree with TRBD1. This CDR3 region has 18 residues. J was trimmed by 0 bases and V by 5 bases; bases with no gene match: 8. Germline V gene sequence: CDR1 SGHTA, CDR2 FQGNSA. This CDR3 reads CASSPDGGQGATNEKLFF. CDR3 nucleotides: TGTGCCAGCAGCCCTGATGGGGGACAGGGGGCAACTAATGAAAAACTGTTTTTT.

V is TRBV7-2 and J is TRBJ1-2, with D possibly matching TRBD1 (5 bases). The CDR3 is made up of 14 amino acids. Trimming took off 0 bases at V and 1 base at J, with 6 bases between the two ends. Germline CDR1 is SGHTA and CDR2 is FQGNSA. This CDR3 reads CASSLATVNYGYTF. The CDR3 DNA is TGTGCCAGCAGCTTAGCGACAGTTAACTATGGCTACACCTTC.

The chain couples TRBV18 to TRBJ2-1, with TRBD2 as a possible D gene (6 bases). V was shortened by 2 bases and J by 6 bases, with 11 bases between the two germline ends. This CDR3 is 14 amino acids long. Germline V lookup: CDR1 KGHSH, CDR2 LQKENI. CDR3 coding DNA: TGTGCCAGCTCACCAGGGGCGGGGAGCAATGAGCAGTTCTTC. As protein: CASSPGAGSNEQFF.

The V and J genes are TRBV11-3 and TRBJ2-3; a possible D gene is TRBD2 (6 bases). The CDR3 has 15 amino acids. Germline lookup yields CDR1 SGHNT and CDR2 YENEEA. V was cut by 7 bases and J by 2 bases, with 16 bases left in between. CDR3 residues: CASTGWGEDTDTQYF. The CDR3 DNA reads TGTGCCAGCACGGGGTGGGGGGAAGACACAGATACGCAGTATTTT.

The chain is built from TRBV4-2 and TRBJ2-7; 10 bases fit TRBD2. Germline CDR1 LGHNA, CDR2 YNFKEQ. CDR3 size: 17 residues. V shed 0 bases and J 3 bases; nucleotides not matched to a gene: 8. CDR3 amino acids: CASSQDGAGGPHYEQYF. The CDR3 region has the DNA TGTGCCAGCAGCCAAGATGGAGCGGGGGGGCCGCACTACGAGCAGTACTTC.

This clone appeared once. The genes are TRBV6-1 and TRBJ2-7; D is unclear. The CDR3 is 15 residues long. In germline, CDR1 is MNHNS, CDR2 SASEGT. Trimming shortened V by 0 bases and J by 5 bases, and 14 bases separated the two germline ends. CDR3 region: CASSEANRGAHEQYF. CDR3 sequence (DNA): TGTGCCAGCAGTGAAGCTAATAGAGGTGCCCACGAGCAGTACTTC.

About this clone: The same CDR3 arises from other DNA sequences in this sample as well. V gene TRBV6-5 combines with J gene TRBJ1-5, with D unclear. The germline V gene encodes CDR1 MNHEY and CDR2 SVGAGI. The ends were cut back, 0 bases at V and 0 bases at J, with 6 bases in the middle. CDR3 length equals 15 residues. This chain's CDR3 is CASSYSRYSNQPQHF. CDR3 nucleotides: TGTGCCAGCAGTTACTCCAGATATAGCAATCAGCCCCAGCATTTT.

The chain has TRBV18 and TRBJ1-1; D unclear. CDR3 length: 13 residues. CDR1 is KGHSH, CDR2 LQKENI, per germline. With 3 bases removed from V and 4 bases from J, the gap between germline ends came to 9 bases. The CDR3 DNA reads as TGTGCCAGCTCACCGACGGAGGGCACTGAAGCTTTCTTT. This translates into CASSPTEGTEAFF. Variable domain in full (rest from reference TRBV18 and TRBJ1-1): NAGVMQNPRHLVRRRGQEARLRCSPMKGHSHVYWYRQLPEEGLKFMVYLQKENIIDESGMPKERFSAEFPKEGPSILRIQQVVRGDSAAYFCASSPTEGTEAFFGQGTRLTVV.

The chain joins TRBV2 to TRBJ2-7; 7 bases are shared with TRBD2. The V segment lost 8 bases and the J segment 10 bases; nucleotides outside the gene matches: 14. The CDR3 consists of 13 residues. Per germline, CDR1 SNHLY and CDR2 FYNNEI. The CDR3 sequence is CASGILAGANQYF. Written as DNA, the CDR3 is TGTGCCAGCGGCATATTAGCGGGCGCTAACCAGTACTTC.